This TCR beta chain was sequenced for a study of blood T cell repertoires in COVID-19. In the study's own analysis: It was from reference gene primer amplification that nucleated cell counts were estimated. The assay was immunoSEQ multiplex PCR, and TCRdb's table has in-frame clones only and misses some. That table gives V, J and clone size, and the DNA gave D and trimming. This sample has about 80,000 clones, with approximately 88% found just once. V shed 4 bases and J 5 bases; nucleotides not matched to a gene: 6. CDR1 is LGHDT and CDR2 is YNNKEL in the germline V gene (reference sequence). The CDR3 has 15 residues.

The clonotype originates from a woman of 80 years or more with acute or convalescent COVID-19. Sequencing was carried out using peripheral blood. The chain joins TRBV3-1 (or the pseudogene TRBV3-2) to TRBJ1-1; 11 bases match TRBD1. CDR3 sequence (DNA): TGTGCCAGCAGCCGGGGGACAGGGGGAGGTACTGAAGCTTTCTTT. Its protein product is CASSRGTGGGTEAFF.